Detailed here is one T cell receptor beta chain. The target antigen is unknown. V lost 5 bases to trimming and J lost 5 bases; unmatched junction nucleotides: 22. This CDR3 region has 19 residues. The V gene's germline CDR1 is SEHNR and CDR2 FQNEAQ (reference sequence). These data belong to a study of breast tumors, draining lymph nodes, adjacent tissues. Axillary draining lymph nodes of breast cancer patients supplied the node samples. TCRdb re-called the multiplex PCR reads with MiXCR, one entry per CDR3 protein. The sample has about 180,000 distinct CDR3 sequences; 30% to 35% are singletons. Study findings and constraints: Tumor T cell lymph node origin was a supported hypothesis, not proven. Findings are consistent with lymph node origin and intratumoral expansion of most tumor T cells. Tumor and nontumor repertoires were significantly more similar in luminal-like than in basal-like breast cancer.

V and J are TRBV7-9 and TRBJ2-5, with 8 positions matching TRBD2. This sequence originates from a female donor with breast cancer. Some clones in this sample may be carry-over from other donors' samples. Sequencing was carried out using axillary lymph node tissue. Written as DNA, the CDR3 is TGTGCCAGCAGCCCCACTGGACCAGCGGGAGAGGGCCAAGGGGAGACCCAGTACTTC. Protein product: CASSPTGPAGEGQGETQYF. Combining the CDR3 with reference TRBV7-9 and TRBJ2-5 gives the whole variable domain DTGVSQNPRHKITKRGQNVTFRCDPISEHNRLYWYRQTLGQGPEFLTYFQNEAQLEKSRLLSDRFSAERPKGSFSTLEIQRTEQGDSAMYLCASSPTGPAGEGQGETQYFGPGTRLLVL.